The 14 T cell receptor beta chains below come from one sample, sequenced in a study of spatial heterogeneity in lung cancer. The study, taken as a whole, reports: The study found that expanded intratumoral alpha and beta TCR counts tracked tumor mutation counts.

TCRdb ran MiXCR on the 5' RACE reads and lists one entry per CDR3 protein. The profile shows some 100,000 distinct CDR3 sequences, approximately 4.4% of them singletons. As for time point: sample taken at primary tumor resection. Their cognate antigens are unknown. The source was lung tumor tissue, collected at surgery. The receptors originated from a male donor with early-stage non-small cell lung cancer.

The table lists this clonotype with many counts. The chain uses TRBV6-1 and TRBJ2-2; tentative D call: TRBD2 (5 bases). Germline V gene lookup returns CDR1 MNHNS and CDR2 SASEGT. The V end was cut by 7 bases, the J end by 2 bases, with 14 bases between. CDR3 length equals 15 residues. The CDR3 DNA sequence: TGTGCCAGCACTAAGGCGGGCCCAAACACCGGGGAGCTGTTTTTT. Translated, it gives CASTKAGPNTGELFF.

This clonotype was picked up many times. The V call is TRBV28, the J call TRBJ2-5, with D tentatively TRBD1 (6 bases). This CDR3 spans 14 amino acids. Trimming stripped 6 bases from V and 2 bases from J, with 13 bases between. The germline V gene encodes CDR1 MDHEN and CDR2 SYDVKM. CDR3 sequence reads: CASSPGHQQETQYF. In DNA form, the CDR3 reads TGTGCCAGCAGCCCGGGACACCAACAAGAGACCCAGTACTTC.

This clonotype was recorded a few times. This chain links TRBV10-1 with TRBJ2-7; TRBD2 might be the D (6 bases). This CDR3 spans 12 amino acids. Between the trimmed V and J ends, which lost 0 bases and 9 bases, there was a span of 9 bases. Per the germline V gene, CDR1 is WNHNN and CDR2 is SYGVQD (reference sequence). CDR3 in amino acids: CASSESGGLQYF. The CDR3 DNA reads as TGCGCCAGCAGTGAGTCCGGGGGACTGCAGTACTTC.

This clonotype was counted at least ten times. This sequence joins TRBV7-2 and TRBJ2-3; 14 nucleotides align to TRBD2. Germline V gene lookup returns CDR1 SGHTA and CDR2 FQGNSA. CDR3 size: 15 residues. With V trimmed by 4 bases and J by 6 bases, 3 bases remained unmatched. CDR3 loop: CASSSGLAGVDTQYF. The CDR3 bases are TGTGCCAGCAGCTCGGGACTAGCGGGAGTCGATACGCAGTATTTT.

About this clonotype: A single base separates this from a much larger clone, so it may be a read error. The rearrangement uses TRBV15 and TRBJ1-5, with D perhaps TRBD1 (5 bases). CDR3 size: 13 residues. Per germline, CDR1 LNHNV and CDR2 YYDKDF (reference sequence). The V and J ends lost 8 bases and 4 bases respectively, with 12 bases between them. This CDR3 reads CATGDRTNQPQHF. The CDR3 coding sequence is TGTGCCACCGGCGACAGAACAAATCAGCCCCAGCATTTT. Combining the CDR3 with reference TRBV15 and TRBJ1-5 gives the whole variable domain DAMVIQNPRYQVTQFGKPVTLSCSQTLNHNVMYWYQQKSSQAPKLLFHYYDKDFNNEADTPDNFQSRRPNTSFCFLDIRSPGLGDTAMYLCATGDRTNQPQHFGDGTRLSIL.

This clonotype occurred many times. The chain uses TRBV6-6 and TRBJ2-1; no reliable D call. This CDR3 contains 12 residues. V dropped 2 bases and J dropped 6 bases, with 5 bases sitting between them. Per the germline V gene, CDR1 is MNHNY and CDR2 is SVGAGI (reference sequence). The CDR3 loop reads CASSYGRNEQFF. CDR3 DNA: TGTGCCAGCAGTTACGGACGCAATGAGCAGTTCTTC.

This clonotype occurred many times. This chain connects TRBV7-9 to TRBJ2-7, with 7 bases fitting TRBD1. V was clipped by 9 bases and J by 0 bases; unmatched bases: 8. Germline CDR1 SEHNR, CDR2 FQNEAQ (reference sequence). This CDR3 spans 14 amino acids. DNA for the CDR3: TGTGCCAGTTCTTTTGGGACAGCCTCCTACGAGCAGTACTTC. Encoded protein: CASSFGTASYEQYF. The full variable domain, rest sourced from reference TRBV7-9 and TRBJ2-7, is DTGVSQNPRHKITKRGQNVTFRCDPISEHNRLYWYRQTLGQGPEFLTYFQNEAQLEKSRLLSDRFSAERPKGSFSTLEIQRTEQGDSAMYLCASSFGTASYEQYFGPGTRLTVT.

The chain recombines TRBV6-6 with TRBJ1-1; D possibly corresponds to TRBD1 (5 bases). The V gene's germline CDR1 is MNHNY and CDR2 SVGAGI (reference sequence). Trimming shortened V by 4 bases and J by 0 bases, and 12 bases separated the two germline ends. The CDR3 is 15 amino acids. CDR3: CASSSTTGMNTEAFF. The CDR3 DNA reads TGTGCCAGCAGTTCTACAACAGGAATGAACACTGAAGCTTTCTTT.

The rearrangement uses TRBV29-1 and TRBJ1-1; D possibly corresponds to TRBD1 (6 bases). CDR3 size: 14 residues. Trimming pared 6 bases from V and 0 bases from J, leaving 14 bases between. Germline CDR1 is SQVTM and CDR2 is ANQGSEA. The CDR3 DNA follows: TGCAGCGTCTCGCCGGGACACTTGAACACTGAAGCTTTCTTT. Protein: CSVSPGHLNTEAFF.

This clonotype was counted ten times or more. The genes are TRBV5-1 and TRBJ2-3, with 7 nucleotides matching TRBD1. V was pared by 4 bases and J by 5 bases, with 4 bases of the junction left unmatched. The V gene's germline CDR1 is SGHRS and CDR2 YFSETQ. CDR3 length: 13 residues. CDR3 in DNA: TGCGCCAGCAGCAGGGGGCGCGGAGATACGCAGTATTTT. It is translated as CASSRGRGDTQYF.

This clonotype came up a few times. The V and J genes are TRBV6-6 and TRBJ2-3; D not certain. V lost 4 bases, J lost 4 bases, and 15 bases lay in between. This CDR3 is built from 15 residues. The germline V gene encodes CDR1 MNHNY and CDR2 SVGAGI (reference sequence). The CDR3 nucleotides are TGTGCCAGCAGTTCAATTAGGAAGGTAGCAGATACGCAGTATTTT. As protein: CASSSIRKVADTQYF.

This clonotype was counted ten times or more. The CDR3 DNA reads as TGTGCCAGCAGTTTAGGTATCCTAGCGGGACCGTACCAAGAGACCCAGTACTTC. This sequence encodes CASSLGILAGPYQETQYF. The chain links TRBV28 to TRBJ2-5, with TRBD2 matching over 9 bases. Germline CDR1 reads MDHEN; CDR2 reads SYDVKM. V lost 2 bases and J lost 0; bases outside the gene matches: 10. CDR3 length equals 18 residues.

This clonotype was recorded many times. The V call is TRBV5-6, the J call TRBJ2-1; 9 bases map to TRBD2. Germline values: CDR1 SGHDT, CDR2 YYEEEE. J lost 7 bases, V lost 3 bases, and 2 bases had no gene match. The CDR3 is made up of 13 amino acids. The CDR3 loop is CASSSAGGNEQFF. CDR3 nucleotide sequence: TGTGCCAGCAGCTCAGCGGGAGGTAATGAGCAGTTCTTC.

This clonotype came up many times. V is TRBV5-6 and J is TRBJ2-2, with D possibly being TRBD1 (6 bases). Between the trimmed V and J ends, which lost 4 bases and 6 bases, there was a span of 22 bases. Germline CDR1 is SGHDT and CDR2 is YYEEEE. The CDR3 consists of 17 residues. CDR3 amino acids: CASSRYFRGSVPGELFF. In DNA form, the CDR3 reads TGTGCCAGCAGCCGTTACTTTAGGGGGTCGGTTCCCGGGGAGCTGTTTTTT.